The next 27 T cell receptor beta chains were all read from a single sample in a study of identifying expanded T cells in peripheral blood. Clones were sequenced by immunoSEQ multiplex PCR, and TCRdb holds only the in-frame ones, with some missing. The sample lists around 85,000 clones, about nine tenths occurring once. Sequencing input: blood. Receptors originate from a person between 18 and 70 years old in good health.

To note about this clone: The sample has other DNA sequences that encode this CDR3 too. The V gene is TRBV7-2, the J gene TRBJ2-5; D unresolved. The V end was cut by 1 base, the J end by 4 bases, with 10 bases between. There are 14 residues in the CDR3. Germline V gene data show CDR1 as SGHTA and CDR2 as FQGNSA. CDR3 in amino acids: CASSLGSVGETQYF. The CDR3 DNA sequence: TGTGCCAGCAGCTTAGGTTCTGTGGGAGAGACCCAGTACTTC.

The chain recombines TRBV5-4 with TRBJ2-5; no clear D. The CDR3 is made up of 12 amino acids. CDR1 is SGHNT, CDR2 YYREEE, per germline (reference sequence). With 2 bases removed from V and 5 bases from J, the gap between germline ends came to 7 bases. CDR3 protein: CASSFGYETQYF. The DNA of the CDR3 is TGTGCCAGCAGCTTTGGTTATGAGACCCAGTACTTC.

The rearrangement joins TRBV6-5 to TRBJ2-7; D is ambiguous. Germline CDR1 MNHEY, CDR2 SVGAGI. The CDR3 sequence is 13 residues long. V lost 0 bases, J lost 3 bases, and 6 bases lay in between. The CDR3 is CASSYSILYEQYF. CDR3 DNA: TGTGCCAGCAGTTACTCGATCCTCTACGAGCAGTACTTC.

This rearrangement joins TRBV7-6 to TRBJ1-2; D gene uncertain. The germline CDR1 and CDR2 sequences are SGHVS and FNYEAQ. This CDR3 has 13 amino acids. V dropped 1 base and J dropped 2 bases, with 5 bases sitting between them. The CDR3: CASSLGGNYGYTF. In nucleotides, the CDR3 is TGTGCCAGCAGCTTAGGGGGAAACTATGGCTACACCTTC.

The CDR3 coding sequence is TGCGCCAGCAGCTCTGGACTAGCGGTGGGGGAGCAGTACTTC. This encodes CASSSGLAVGEQYF. The rearrangement links TRBV5-1 to TRBJ2-7; 10 nucleotides line up with TRBD2. The CDR3 runs 14 residues. CDR1 is SGHRS and CDR2 is YFSETQ in the germline V gene. V shed 3 bases, J shed 7 bases, and the junction held 7 bases outside the gene matches.

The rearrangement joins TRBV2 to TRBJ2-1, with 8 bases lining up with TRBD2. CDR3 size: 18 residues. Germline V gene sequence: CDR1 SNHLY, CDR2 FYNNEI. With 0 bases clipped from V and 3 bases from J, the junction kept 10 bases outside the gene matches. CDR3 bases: TGTGCCAGCAGTGAAGCTAGCGGGACCGTCGGGGGCTACAATGAGCAGTTCTTC. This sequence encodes CASSEASGTVGGYNEQFF.

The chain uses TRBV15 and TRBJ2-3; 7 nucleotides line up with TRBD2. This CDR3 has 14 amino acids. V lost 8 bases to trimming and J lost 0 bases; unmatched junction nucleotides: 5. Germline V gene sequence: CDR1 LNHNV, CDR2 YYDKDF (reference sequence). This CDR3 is CATSWEGSTDTQYF. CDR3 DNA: TGTGCCACCTCATGGGAGGGGAGCACAGATACGCAGTATTTT.

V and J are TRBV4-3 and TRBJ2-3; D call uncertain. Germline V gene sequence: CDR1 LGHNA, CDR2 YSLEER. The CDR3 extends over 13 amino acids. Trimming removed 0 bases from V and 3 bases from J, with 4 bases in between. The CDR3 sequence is CASSQDGTDTQYF. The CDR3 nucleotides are TGCGCCAGCAGCCAAGACGGGACAGATACGCAGTATTTT.

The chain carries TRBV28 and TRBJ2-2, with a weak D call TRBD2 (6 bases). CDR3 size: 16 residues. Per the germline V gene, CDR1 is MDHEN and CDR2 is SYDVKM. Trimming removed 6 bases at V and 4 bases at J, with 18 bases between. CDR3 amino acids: CASRPGLMIATGELFF. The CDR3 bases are TGTGCCAGCAGGCCGGGACTCATGATCGCCACCGGGGAGCTGTTTTTT.

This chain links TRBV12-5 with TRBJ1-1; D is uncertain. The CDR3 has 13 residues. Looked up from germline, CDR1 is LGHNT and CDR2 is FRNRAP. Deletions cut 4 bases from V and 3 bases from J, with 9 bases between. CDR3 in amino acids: CASGWLVDTEAFF. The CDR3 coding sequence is TGTGCTAGTGGTTGGCTAGTTGACACTGAAGCTTTCTTT.

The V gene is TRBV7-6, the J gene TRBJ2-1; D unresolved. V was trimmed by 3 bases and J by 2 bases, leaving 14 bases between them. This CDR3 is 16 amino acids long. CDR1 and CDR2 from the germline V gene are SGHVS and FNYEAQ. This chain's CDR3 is CASSFGQVSPYNEQFF. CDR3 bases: TGTGCCAGCAGCTTCGGTCAGGTCAGCCCCTACAATGAGCAGTTCTTC.

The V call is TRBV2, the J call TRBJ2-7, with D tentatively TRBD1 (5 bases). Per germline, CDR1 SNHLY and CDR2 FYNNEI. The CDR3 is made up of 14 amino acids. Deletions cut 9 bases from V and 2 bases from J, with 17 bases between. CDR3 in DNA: TGTGCCAGTGGGTTACAGGCGTATGCCTACGAGCAGTACTTC. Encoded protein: CASGLQAYAYEQYF.

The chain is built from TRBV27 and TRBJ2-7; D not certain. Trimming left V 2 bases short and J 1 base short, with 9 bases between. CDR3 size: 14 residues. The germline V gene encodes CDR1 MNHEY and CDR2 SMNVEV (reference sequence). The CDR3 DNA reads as TGTGCCAGCAGTTTAAATTACGGATCCTACGAGCAGTACTTC. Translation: CASSLNYGSYEQYF.

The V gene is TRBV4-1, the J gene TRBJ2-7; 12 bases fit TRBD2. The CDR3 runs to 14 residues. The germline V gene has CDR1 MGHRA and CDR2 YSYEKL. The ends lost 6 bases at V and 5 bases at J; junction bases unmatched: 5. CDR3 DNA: TGCGCCAGCAGTAGACTAGCGGGAGTGAACGAGCAGTACTTC. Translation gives CASSRLAGVNEQYF.

The CDR3 DNA follows: TGTGCCACCAGCAGAGAGATAGGGGGACAGGCTGGCGAGCAGTACTTC. Residues: CATSREIGGQAGEQYF. The chain has TRBV15 and TRBJ2-7; 8 bases line up with TRBD1. The CDR3 has 16 residues. Germline V gene lookup returns CDR1 LNHNV and CDR2 YYDKDF (reference sequence). V was clipped by 0 bases and J by 6 bases; unmatched bases: 10. Combining the CDR3 with reference TRBV15 and TRBJ2-7 gives the whole variable domain DAMVIQNPRYQVTQFGKPVTLSCSQTLNHNVMYWYQQKSSQAPKLLFHYYDKDFNNEADTPDNFQSRRPNTSFCFLDIRSPGLGDTAMYLCATSREIGGQAGEQYFGPGTRLTVT.

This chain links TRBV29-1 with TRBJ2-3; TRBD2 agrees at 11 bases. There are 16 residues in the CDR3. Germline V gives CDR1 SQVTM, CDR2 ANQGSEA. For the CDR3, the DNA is TGCAGTGGAATTCATGGACTAGCGGGTTTCACAGATACGCAGTATTTT. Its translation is CSGIHGLAGFTDTQYF.

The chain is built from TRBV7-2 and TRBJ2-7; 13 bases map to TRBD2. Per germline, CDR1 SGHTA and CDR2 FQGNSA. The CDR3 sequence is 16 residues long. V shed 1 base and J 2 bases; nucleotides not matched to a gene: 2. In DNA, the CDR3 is TGTGCCAGCAGCTTAGTTGGGACTAGCGGGACCTACGAGCAGTACTTC. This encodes CASSLVGTSGTYEQYF.

CDR3 sequence (DNA): TGTGCCAGCAGTTTTGTCCCCCCTGGCACGTATCAGCCCCAGCATTTT. Translating it yields CASSFVPPGTYQPQHF. The V gene is TRBV27, the J gene TRBJ1-5, with D hard to call. Germline-derived CDR1 and CDR2 are MNHEY and SMNVEV (reference sequence). The CDR3 is 16 residues long. V was cut by 3 bases and J by 5 bases, with 17 bases left in between.

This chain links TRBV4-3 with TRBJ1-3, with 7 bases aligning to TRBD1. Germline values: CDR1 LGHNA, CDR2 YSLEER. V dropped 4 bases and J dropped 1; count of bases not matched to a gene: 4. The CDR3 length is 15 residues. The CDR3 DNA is TGCGCCAGCAGCCCCGACAGGGAGTCTGGAAACACCATATATTTT. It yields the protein CASSPDRESGNTIYF.

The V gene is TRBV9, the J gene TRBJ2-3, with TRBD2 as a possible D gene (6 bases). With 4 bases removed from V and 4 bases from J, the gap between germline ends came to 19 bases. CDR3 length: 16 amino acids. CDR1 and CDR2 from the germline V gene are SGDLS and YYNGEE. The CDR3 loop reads CASSPRAGGVPDTQYF. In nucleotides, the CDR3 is TGTGCCAGCAGCCCTCGGGCAGGCGGGGTCCCAGATACGCAGTATTTT. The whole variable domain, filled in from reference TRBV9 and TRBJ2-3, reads DSGVTQTPKHLITATGQRVTLRCSPRSGDLSVYWYQQSLDQGLQFLIQYYNGEERAKGNILERFSAQQFPDLHSELNLSSLELGDSALYFCASSPRAGGVPDTQYFGPGTRLTVL.

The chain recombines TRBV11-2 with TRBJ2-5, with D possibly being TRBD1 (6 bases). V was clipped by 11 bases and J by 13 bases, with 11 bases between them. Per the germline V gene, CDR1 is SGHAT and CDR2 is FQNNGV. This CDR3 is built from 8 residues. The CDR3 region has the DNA TGTGCCCACAGGGAGTGGTACTTC. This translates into CAHREWYF.

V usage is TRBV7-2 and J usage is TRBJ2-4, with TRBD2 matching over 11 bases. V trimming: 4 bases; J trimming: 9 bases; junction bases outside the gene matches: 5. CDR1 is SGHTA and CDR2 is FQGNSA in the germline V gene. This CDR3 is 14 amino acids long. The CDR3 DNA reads TGTGCCAGCAGCTCACTAGCGGGAGAGGGCATTCAGTACTTC. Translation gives CASSSLAGEGIQYF.

The CDR3 is CASSPSGTWNTEAFF. In nucleotides, the CDR3 is TGTGCCAGCAGCCCCTCCGGGACATGGAACACTGAAGCTTTCTTT. The gene calls are TRBV9 and TRBJ1-1, with a weak D call TRBD1 (6 bases). Germline CDR1 is SGDLS and CDR2 is YYNGEE. This CDR3 is built from 15 residues. Trimming shortened V by 4 bases and J by 1 base, and 14 bases separated the two germline ends.

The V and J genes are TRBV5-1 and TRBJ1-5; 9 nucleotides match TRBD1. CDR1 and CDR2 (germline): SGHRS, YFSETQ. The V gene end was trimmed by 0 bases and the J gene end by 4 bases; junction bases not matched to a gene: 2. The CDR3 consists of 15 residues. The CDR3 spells CASSLAGTGNQPQHF. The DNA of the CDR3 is TGCGCCAGCAGCTTGGCCGGGACAGGGAATCAGCCCCAGCATTTT.

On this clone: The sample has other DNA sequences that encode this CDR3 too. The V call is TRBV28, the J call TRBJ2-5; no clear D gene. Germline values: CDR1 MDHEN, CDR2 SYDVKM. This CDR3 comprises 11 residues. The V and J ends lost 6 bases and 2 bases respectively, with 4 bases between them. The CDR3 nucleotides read TGTGCCAGCAGAGTGCAAGAGACCCAGTACTTC. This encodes CASRVQETQYF.

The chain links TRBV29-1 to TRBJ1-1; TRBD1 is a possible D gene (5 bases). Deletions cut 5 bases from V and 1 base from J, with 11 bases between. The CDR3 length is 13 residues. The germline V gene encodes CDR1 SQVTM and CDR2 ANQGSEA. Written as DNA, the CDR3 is TGCAGCGTTCCGGGGGTTGGGAACACTGAAGCTTTCTTT. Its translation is CSVPGVGNTEAFF.

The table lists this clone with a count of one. CDR3 in amino acids: CASSGWGGSYEQYF. The CDR3 bases are TGCGCCAGCAGTGGGTGGGGGGGATCCTACGAGCAGTACTTC. The rearrangement links TRBV10-2 to TRBJ2-7; 7 bases match TRBD2. Trimming took 4 bases from V and 1 from J; bases not matched to a gene: 4. The length of the CDR3 is 14 residues. CDR1 and CDR2 from the germline V gene are WSHSY and SAAADI.